These 21 T cell receptor beta chains were sequenced from one sample in a study of shared clonotypes between healthy human individuals. Here immunoSEQ multiplex PCR was the method, and the copy in TCRdb shows in-frame clones only, minus some. Among about 2.1 million clones, about 93% were seen once, and the ten largest hold 1.7%. Positive CCR7 selection of CD45RO-negative cells yielded the naive CD8 cells, and terminally differentiated effector memory CD45RA+ cells were excluded. Material: naive CD8+ T cells from PBMCs. Receptors were obtained from a man younger than 30 in good health. Some clones in this sample may be carry-over from other donors' samples.

The chain carries TRBV7-8 and TRBJ1-2, with 10 bases aligning to TRBD1. J gave up 1 base and V 5 bases, and 10 bases lay outside the gene matches. Germline loops: CDR1 SGHVS, CDR2 FQNEAQ. The CDR3 runs 17 residues. DNA of the CDR3: TGTGCCAGCAGCAAGAGACAGGGGGCCGCCCTTAACTATGGCTACACCTTC. Amino acids: CASSKRQGAALNYGYTF.

The chain is built from TRBV28 and TRBJ1-1; 7 bases agree with TRBD1. V trimming: 8 bases; J trimming: 7 bases; junction bases outside the gene matches: 13. Per germline, CDR1 MDHEN and CDR2 SYDVKM. The CDR3 covers 14 residues. CDR3 DNA sequence: TGTGCCAGCGATAGGCCTCGGACAGGACATGAAGCTTTCTTT. Residues: CASDRPRTGHEAFF. The whole variable domain, filled in from reference TRBV28 and TRBJ1-1, reads DVKVTQSSRYLVKRTGEKVFLECVQDMDHENMFWYRQDPGLGLRLIYFSYDVKMKEKGDIPEGYSVSREKKERFSLILESASTNQTSMYLCASDRPRTGHEAFFGQGTRLTVV.

The chain combines TRBV27 with TRBJ1-2; D is unresolved. Trimming stripped 6 bases from V and 3 bases from J, with 8 bases between. The CDR3 consists of 12 residues. Germline V gives CDR1 MNHEY, CDR2 SMNVEV (reference sequence). CDR3 sequence (DNA): TGTGCCAGCAGCCCGGGGTACTATGGCTACACCTTC. Translation: CASSPGYYGYTF.

This chain joins TRBV14 and TRBJ1-4, with D unresolved. The V gene lost 0 bases and the J gene lost 7 bases, with 12 bases spanning the gap. The CDR3 is 15 residues long. Germline-derived CDR1 and CDR2 are SGHDN and FVKESK. CDR3: CASSQDKGLGEKLFF. DNA for the CDR3: TGTGCCAGCAGCCAAGATAAGGGTTTAGGTGAAAAACTGTTTTTT.

Regarding this clone: The sample holds other DNA sequences that translate to the same CDR3. In DNA form, the CDR3 reads TGCGCCAGCAGTGAGTTAGGTCCTTCCTACGAGCAGTACTTC. This sequence encodes CASSELGPSYEQYF. This chain connects TRBV10-2 to TRBJ2-7; D call uncertain. Germline V gives CDR1 WSHSY, CDR2 SAAADI. This CDR3 spans 14 amino acids. Trimming shortened V by 1 base and J by 1 base, and 8 bases separated the two germline ends.

The genes are TRBV19 and TRBJ1-5; possible D gene TRBD1, 5 bases. The CDR3 length is 21 residues. Trimming took 0 bases from V and 1 from J, leaving 25 bases between them. CDR1 LNHDA and CDR2 SQIVND come from the germline V gene (reference sequence). The CDR3 loop is CASSIDAGIRASLRSNQPQHF. The DNA of the CDR3 is TGTGCCAGTAGTATAGATGCGGGGATCAGGGCTTCGTTGAGGAGCAATCAGCCCCAGCATTTT.

The table lists this clone with a count of one. V gene TRBV5-1 combines with J gene TRBJ2-3; tentative D call: TRBD2 (5 bases). The germline V and J ends were trimmed by 4 bases and 0 bases, with 18 bases remaining between them. Germline CDR1 and CDR2: SGHRS and YFSETQ. This CDR3 contains 17 residues. The CDR3 DNA sequence: TGCGCCAGCAGCCAGACGGGGAAATCGCCTAGCACAGATACGCAGTATTTT. Residues: CASSQTGKSPSTDTQYF. The variable domain in full, completed from reference TRBV5-1 and TRBJ2-3, reads KAGVTQTPRYLIKTRGQQVTLSCSPISGHRSVSWYQQTPGQGLQFLFEYFSETQRNKGNFPGRFSGRQFSNSRSEMNVSTLELGDSALYLCASSQTGKSPSTDTQYFGPGTRLTVL.

The chain uses TRBV28 and TRBJ1-2; 7 bases fit TRBD1. This CDR3 spans 13 amino acids. From germline, CDR1 is MDHEN and CDR2 SYDVKM. Germline trimming cut 1 base from V and 6 bases from J; bases unmatched to any gene: 2. CDR3 sequence: CASSLSTGHGYTF. The CDR3 DNA reads TGTGCCAGCAGTTTATCGACAGGGCATGGCTACACCTTC.

V and J are TRBV4-1 and TRBJ2-1; D uncertain. Germline CDR1 and CDR2: MGHRA and YSYEKL. Trimming stripped 4 bases from V and 8 bases from J, with 12 bases between. The CDR3 is 13 amino acids. CDR3 in DNA: TGCGCCAGCAGCCCCCTGGTCTCGTATGAGCAGTTCTTC. Translated, it gives CASSPLVSYEQFF.

To note about this clone: Other DNA sequences from this sample encode an identical CDR3 as well. This chain connects TRBV6-1 to TRBJ2-7; D is uncertain. Germline V gene data show CDR1 as MNHNS and CDR2 as SASEGT. The CDR3 covers 10 residues. Between the trimmed V and J ends, which lost 3 bases and 4 bases, there was a span of 1 base. The CDR3 here is CASSDYEQYF. The CDR3, as DNA: TGTGCCAGCAGTGATTACGAGCAGTACTTC.

The CDR3 region has the DNA TGTGCCAGCAGGACCGGGACAGGGGGGTTCCATCAGCCCCAGCATTTT. Encoded protein: CASRTGTGGFHQPQHF. The rearrangement joins TRBV28 to TRBJ1-5; 11 bases align to TRBD1. This CDR3 is 16 amino acids long. The V segment lost 6 bases and the J segment 5 bases; nucleotides outside the gene matches: 9. CDR1 and CDR2 (germline): MDHEN, SYDVKM.

This chain joins TRBV5-1 and TRBJ2-2; TRBD1 agrees at 8 bases. The CDR3 sequence is 16 residues long. Looked up from germline, CDR1 is SGHRS and CDR2 is YFSETQ. J was trimmed by 4 bases and V by 4 bases; bases with no gene match: 9. CDR3 residues: CASSADRGGGTGELFF. CDR3 sequence (DNA): TGCGCCAGCAGCGCCGACAGGGGTGGAGGCACCGGGGAGCTGTTTTTT.

The chain is built from TRBV5-1 and TRBJ1-6, with 12 bases aligning to TRBD1. J gave up 4 bases and V 5 bases, and 13 bases lay outside the gene matches. Germline V gives CDR1 SGHRS, CDR2 YFSETQ. CDR3 length equals 19 residues. The CDR3 bases are TGCGCCAGCAGACCGCCCGGGACAGGGGGCAAAGGGTATAATTCACCCCTCCACTTT. Protein: CASRPPGTGGKGYNSPLHF.

The V gene is TRBV18, the J gene TRBJ2-7, with D unresolved. V was pared by 0 bases and J by 3 bases, with 6 bases between. CDR1 and CDR2 (germline): KGHSH, LQKENI. CDR3 size: 13 residues. The DNA of the CDR3 is TGTGCCAGCTCACCACCGTCTTACTACGAGCAGTACTTC. Amino acid sequence: CASSPPSYYEQYF.

This clone appeared once. This rearrangement joins TRBV10-1 to TRBJ2-1; 10 nucleotides match TRBD2. Germline CDR1 reads WNHNN; CDR2 reads SYGVQD (reference sequence). V shed 2 bases, J shed 8 bases, and the junction held 6 bases outside the gene matches. The length of the CDR3 is 15 residues. The DNA for the CDR3 is TGCGCCAGCAGTGAGATCCCTAGCGGGAGTGATGAGCAGTTCTTC. Amino acid sequence: CASSEIPSGSDEQFF.

The V and J genes are TRBV28 and TRBJ2-7; 8 positions match TRBD1. CDR3 length equals 15 residues. Germline CDR1 MDHEN, CDR2 SYDVKM. V lost 6 bases to trimming and J lost 3 bases; unmatched junction nucleotides: 10. The CDR3 sequence is CASRVYGTGYYEQYF. DNA for the CDR3: TGTGCCAGCAGAGTCTACGGGACAGGATACTACGAGCAGTACTTC.

Points on this clone: Germline is not matched at one junction end, which may reflect a read error. This rearrangement joins TRBV7-8 to TRBJ1-2; no clear D. The CDR3 is 14 residues long. Per germline, CDR1 SGHVS and CDR2 FQNEAQ. Written as DNA, the CDR3 is TGTGCCGGCAGCCCCAGCACCGCTAACTATGGCTACACCTTC. Translation: CAGSPSTANYGYTF.

V and J are TRBV2 and TRBJ2-7; D is ambiguous. Trimming pared 1 base from V and 2 bases from J, leaving 12 bases between. The CDR3 is 15 amino acids. Germline assignment: CDR1 SNHLY and CDR2 FYNNEI. The CDR3 bases are TGTGCCAGCAGTGAAGATTCGATACGACCCTACGAGCAGTACTTC. Amino acids: CASSEDSIRPYEQYF.

The chain combines TRBV7-6 with TRBJ1-1, with 7 bases aligning to TRBD1. Germline assignment: CDR1 SGHVS and CDR2 FNYEAQ. Trimming at V came to 5 bases and at J to 0 bases, leaving 12 bases not matched to a gene. CDR3 length equals 17 residues. The CDR3, as DNA: TGTGCCAGCAGCCCGCAAACAGGGGCGCCACTGAACACTGAAGCTTTCTTT. This codes for CASSPQTGAPLNTEAFF.

V is TRBV4-1 and J is TRBJ1-4; 11 bases fit TRBD1. Losses at the gene ends were 2 bases for V and 6 bases for J; bases not matched to a gene: 5. Germline values: CDR1 MGHRA, CDR2 YSYEKL. The CDR3 extends over 16 amino acids. CDR3 DNA sequence: TGCGCCAGCAGCCAAATCCGGGACAGGGGGGATGAAAAACTGTTTTTT. Translation: CASSQIRDRGDEKLFF.

This clone appeared a single time. The rearrangement links TRBV29-1 to TRBJ2-1; D call uncertain. The V end was cut by 5 bases, the J end by 0 bases, with 8 bases between. Germline-derived CDR1 and CDR2 are SQVTM and ANQGSEA. CDR3 length: 13 amino acids. The CDR3 region has the DNA TGCAGCGTTCCTCGGAGCTCCTACAATGAGCAGTTCTTC. This sequence encodes CSVPRSSYNEQFF.